The TCR beta chain described here comes from a study of Ad26.COV2.S vaccination and SARS-CoV-2 variants. Study findings and constraints: Those who received vaccine or placebo ended up with similar non-spike TCR breadth. Spike-specific TCR breadth was greater after Ad26.COV2.S than placebo.

Clones were read by immunoSEQ multiplex PCR, and TCRdb kept only the in-frame ones, dropping some. The sample shows more than 300,000 clones, 85% of them seen only once. Concerning this clone: Its antigen is as yet unknown.

Documented treatment: about 20 received Ad26.COV2.S at low or high dose, single or two shots; roughly five received placebo; per-sample allocation not given. The samples were gathered on day 63 after the first injection of vaccine or placebo. As its vector, the vaccine had Ad26, which expressed Wuhan-strain SARS-CoV-2 spike. Germline lookup yields CDR1 SGHTA and CDR2 FQGTGA. V shed 5 bases and J shed 0 bases, with 26 bases lying between them. The length of the CDR3 is 20 residues. The source was peripheral blood, collected in a trial of Ad26.COV2.S vaccine versus placebo. This rearrangement joins TRBV7-3 to TRBJ2-1; D is possibly TRBD1 (6 bases). The sequence was obtained from a person between 18 and 65 years old who received the Ad26.COV2.S COVID-19 vaccine or a placebo. The CDR3 loop reads CASSIRSGALPLSSYNEQFF. CDR3 coding DNA: TGTGCCAGCAGCATTCGTTCAGGGGCCCTACCGTTAAGCTCCTACAATGAGCAGTTCTTC.